These T cell receptor beta chains were read from a single sample in a study of a mutant IDH1 vaccine in newly diagnosed glioma. These receptors are not linked to any known antigen. The table came from immunoSEQ multiplex PCR; TCRdb's copy has only in-frame clones and leaves some out. This table has approximately 11,000 clones, around 87% appearing once. Sequenced here: PBMCs, sampled from a glioma patient whose treatment included an IDH1 peptide vaccine. The origin of the receptors is a woman aged 40 to 50 with glioma. Some clones in this sample may be carry-over from other donors' samples. The CDR3 runs from the conserved cysteine through the conserved F or W. D genes are given only for firm matches. Clone size appears in some rows only: once, few, many, or a class for an expanded clone.

TRBV6-1	.	.	TRBJ1-1	TGTGCCAGCAGTGATCAGGGATTGAACACTGAAGCTTTCTTT	CASSDQGLNTEAFF
TRBV18	TRBD1	.	TRBJ2-1	TGTGCCAGCTCACCCAAACAGGGGGCGCAGGGTGAGCAGTTCTTC	CASSPKQGAQGEQFF
TRBV6-5	.	.	TRBJ2-1	TGTGCCAGCAGTTACTCGGCGGAATGGCATGAGCAGTTCTTC	CASSYSAEWHEQFF
TRBV27	.	.	TRBJ1-2	TGTGCCAGCAGTTTATCCCGGAGGAACAACTATGGCTACACCTTC	CASSLSRRNNYGYTF
TRBV29-1	.	once	TRBJ2-3	TGCAGCGTTGATTATCCTCAGGGCACAGATACGCAGTATTTT	CSVDYPQGTDTQYF
TRBV7-9	TRBD2	.	TRBJ2-1	TGTGCCAGCAGCTTAACGGCCGGGGAGCCGGGGGGGAATGAGCAGTTCTTC	CASSLTAGEPGGNEQFF
TRBV25-1	.	.	TRBJ1-5	TGTGCCAGCAGTGAGGGGGACTTTGCGCCCCAGCATTTT	CASSEGDFAPQHF
TRBV9	.	.	TRBJ1-1	TGTGCCAGCAGCGTAGCTACTGAGGGATCGGACACTGAAGCTTTCTTT	CASSVATEGSDTEAFF
TRBV4-1	.	.	TRBJ1-5	TGCGCCAGCAGCCAAGATCGGTATCAGCCCCAGCATTTT	CASSQDRYQPQHF
TRBV5-1	.	.	TRBJ1-2	TGCGCCAGCAAAGCTTCGGGGAGCGGCTACACCTTC	CASKASGSGYTF
TRBV4-1	TRBD1	.	TRBJ1-5	TGCGCCAGCAGCCAAGATTTTCTAGGACAGGGAAGGTTTCAGCCCCAGCATTTT	CASSQDFLGQGRFQPQHF
TRBV5-1	.	.	TRBJ2-7	TGCGCCAGCAAGGACCGGGGGAATGGGTTCCGCGAGCAGTACTTC	CASKDRGNGFREQYF
TRBV10-2	.	.	TRBJ2-3	TGCGCCAGCAGTGAGTCGGAGGTTGGTAAAGGAAAGGGCACAGATACGCAGTATTTT	CASSESEVGKGKGTDTQYF
TRBV5-5	TRBD1	.	TRBJ1-1	TGTGCCAGCAGCTTGGGCCCAAGGGACAGGGGAGGCACTGAAGCTTTCTTT	CASSLGPRDRGGTEAFF
TRBV5-1	TRBD1	.	TRBJ2-4	TGCGCCAGCAGCTTGGAACAGGGACAGCACATTCAGTACTTC	CASSLEQGQHIQYF
TRBV9	TRBD2	.	TRBJ2-1	TGTGCCAGCAGCCCCCGGACTAGCGGATTATACAATGAGCAGTTCTTC	CASSPRTSGLYNEQFF
TRBV6-6	.	.	TRBJ2-1	TGTGCCAGCAGTTCTCTTATTTTGGGGCACAATGAGCAGTTCTTC	CASSSLILGHNEQFF
TRBV6-6	.	once	TRBJ2-1	TGTGCCAGCAGTTACCCCGAGGGAGCTGAGCAGTTCTTC	CASSYPEGAEQFF
TRBV5-5	.	.	TRBJ1-5	TGTGCCAGCAGCCGACAGCCTAATCAGCCCCAGCATTTT	CASSRQPNQPQHF
TRBV6-1	TRBD1	.	TRBJ2-7	TGTGCCAGCAGAGAGACAGGGGCCTACGAGCAGTACTTC	CASRETGAYEQYF
TRBV19	.	once	TRBJ1-4	TGTGCCAGTAGTACGGGACGGCGGTGGGATGAAAAACTGTTTTTT	CASSTGRRWDEKLFF
TRBV27	TRBD1	.	TRBJ1-5	TGTGCCAGCAGTAGACAGGGGAGCAATCAGCCCCAGCATTTT	CASSRQGSNQPQHF
TRBV6-4	.	.	TRBJ2-3	TGTGCCAGCAGTAAACAAGATGAGGATACGCAGTATTTT	CASSKQDEDTQYF
TRBV7-9	.	.	TRBJ1-1	TGTGCCAGCAGCCATGGAGGGGACAACATGAACACTGAAGCTTTCTTT	CASSHGGDNMNTEAFF
TRBV7-9	.	.	TRBJ2-7	TGTGCCAGCAGCTTAGAAGCCTACGAGCAGTACTTC	CASSLEAYEQYF
TRBV19	TRBD2	.	TRBJ2-7	TGTGCCAGTAGTATTTCTAGCGGGAGCATTTACGAGCAGTACTTC	CASSISSGSIYEQYF
TRBV21-1	.	.	TRBJ1-5	TGTGCCAGCAGCAAAAGCAGGACGGTTCATAGCAATCAGCCCCAGCATTTT	CASSKSRTVHSNQPQHF
TRBV7-9	.	.	TRBJ1-1	TGTGCCAGCAGCTTCTCGGCGGGAGGTAACACTGAAGCTTTCTTT	CASSFSAGGNTEAFF
TRBV6-1	.	.	TRBJ1-5	TGTGCCAGCAGTGGGGAAGGCTATCAGCCCCAGCATTTT	CASSGEGYQPQHF
TRBV4-1	TRBD1	once	TRBJ1-6	TGCGCCAGCAGCCATCTAACCAGGGGGCGGGACATCTGGTCACCCCTCCACTTT	CASSHLTRGRDIWSPLHF
TRBV4-1	.	once	TRBJ2-6	TGCGCCAGCAGAGGATCCTACCCTTGGGCCAACGTCCTGACTTTC	CASRGSYPWANVLTF
TRBV30	.	.	TRBJ2-3	TGTGCCTGGCTTCCCGGACCCCCAAGGCCAGATACGCAGTATTTT	CAWLPGPPRPDTQYF
TRBV7-9	TRBD1	.	TRBJ1-5	TGTGCCAGCAGCTTGACAGGACAGGGTTTCAATCAGCCCCAGCATTTT	CASSLTGQGFNQPQHF
TRBV5-6	TRBD2	.	TRBJ2-2	TGTGCCAGCAGCTGGGGAGGGTCGAGGGAGCTGTTTTTT	CASSWGGSRELFF
TRBV11-2	.	.	TRBJ2-3	TGTGCCAGCAGCTCCCTGGGACTTGTCACAGATACGCAGTATTTT	CASSSLGLVTDTQYF
TRBV14	.	.	TRBJ1-1	TGTGCCAGCAGCCATCCCCAGGCGAACACTGAAGCTTTCTTT	CASSHPQANTEAFF
TRBV6-4	TRBD2	.	TRBJ2-2	TGTGCCAGCAGTAAGCTAGCGGGAGATAATACCGGGGAGCTGTTTTTT	CASSKLAGDNTGELFF
TRBV6-4	.	.	TRBJ1-6	TGTGCCAGCAGGCTCAGGGATGGCCGATCACCCCTCCACTTT	CASRLRDGRSPLHF
TRBV28	.	.	TRBJ1-2	TGTGCCAGCAGTTTTCCGGGGGCGAAAGCTAACTATGGCTACACCTTC	CASSFPGAKANYGYTF
TRBV5-1	TRBD1	.	TRBJ1-6	TGCGCCAGCAGCTTCTCGACAGGGAGTGATTCACCCCTCCACTTT	CASSFSTGSDSPLHF
TRBV19	TRBD1	once	TRBJ2-2	TGTGCCAGTGCAGGGGGATACACCGGGGAGCTGTTTTTT	CASAGGYTGELFF
TRBV18	.	.	TRBJ2-5	TGTGCCAGCTCACAGTCGGCCGGGCTGGAGACCCAGTACTTC	CASSQSAGLETQYF
TRBV7-9	.	once	TRBJ1-2	TGTGCCAGCTCCTTGGCAGGGGAGTCGCACGGCTACACCTTC	CASSLAGESHGYTF
TRBV7-8	.	.	TRBJ2-1	TGTGCCAGCAGCCCTCACACGAGCTCCTACAATGAGCAGTTCTTC	CASSPHTSSYNEQFF
TRBV19	.	once	TRBJ2-2	TGTGCCAGTAGCACCCCTTTCGGGGGCGCGGGCACCGGGGAGCTGTTTTTT	CASSTPFGGAGTGELFF
TRBV27	.	.	TRBJ2-6	TGTGCCAGCAGTTTACGATACTCTGGGGCCAACGTCCTGACTTTC	CASSLRYSGANVLTF
TRBV13	.	.	TRBJ2-7	TGTGCCAGCAGCCCCCAGCAGGGGGGCGGGAATGACGAGCAGTACTTC	CASSPQQGGGNDEQYF
TRBV7-8	TRBD2	.	TRBJ2-5	TGTGCCAGCAGCTTAAAACTAGCGTTCGGCTGGGAGACCCAGTACTTC	CASSLKLAFGWETQYF
TRBV6-1	TRBD2	.	TRBJ2-7	TGTGCCAGCAGTCATGGACTAGCGGGCTACGAGCAGTACTTC	CASSHGLAGYEQYF
TRBV6-1	.	.	TRBJ1-4	TGTGCCGCACAGGGTTGGACTAATGAAAAACTGTTTTTT	CAAQGWTNEKLFF
TRBV29-1	TRBD1	.	TRBJ2-7	TGCAGCGTTGGGGGGGGACAGGGAGCCGATCAGTACTTC	CSVGGGQGADQYF
TRBV7-9	TRBD2	.	TRBJ2-7	TGTGCCAGCAGCCCCGCTAGCGGGACCAGTAACTCCTACGAGCAGTACTTC	CASSPASGTSNSYEQYF
TRBV11-2	.	once	TRBJ2-7	TGTGCCAGCAGCAGATCAAGGGGCTCCTACGAGCAGTACTTC	CASSRSRGSYEQYF
TRBV5-4	TRBD2	once	TRBJ2-5	TGTGCCAGCAGCCTTGGAGGGGCCGGGCGGGGGATCAAAGAGACCCAGTACTTC	CASSLGGAGRGIKETQYF
TRBV7-2	.	.	TRBJ1-2	TGTGCCAGCAGTCCCAGGGGCCCCTCCTATGGCTACACCTTC	CASSPRGPSYGYTF